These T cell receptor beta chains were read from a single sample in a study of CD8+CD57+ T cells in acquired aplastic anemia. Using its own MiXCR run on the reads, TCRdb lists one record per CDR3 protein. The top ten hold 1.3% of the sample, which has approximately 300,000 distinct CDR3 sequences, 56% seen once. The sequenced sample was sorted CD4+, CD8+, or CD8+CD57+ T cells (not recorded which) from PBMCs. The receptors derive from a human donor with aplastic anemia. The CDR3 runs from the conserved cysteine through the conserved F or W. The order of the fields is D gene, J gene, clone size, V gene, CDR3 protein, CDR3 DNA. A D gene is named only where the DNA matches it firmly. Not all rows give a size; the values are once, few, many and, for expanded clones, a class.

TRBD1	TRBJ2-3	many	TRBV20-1	CSAGLQGLDTQYF	TGCAGTGCTGGATTACAGGGGTTAGATACGCAGTATTTT
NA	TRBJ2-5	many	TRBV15	CATSREKRGTETQYF	TGTGCCACCAGCAGAGAGAAAAGAGGGACTGAGACCCAGTACTTC
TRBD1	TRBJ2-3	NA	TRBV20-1	CSARGQGYNEQYF	TGCAGTGCTAGGGGACAGGGCTACAATGAGCAGTATTTT
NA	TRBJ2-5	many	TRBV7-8	CASRKGKLDGAQETQYF	TGTGCCAGCAGAAAAGGGAAATTAGACGGGGCCCAAGAGACCCAGTACTTC
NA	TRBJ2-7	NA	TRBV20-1	CSASGTGEQYF	TGCAGTGCTAGTGGGACGGGAGAGCAGTACTTC
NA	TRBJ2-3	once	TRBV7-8	CASSLGGLALLADTQYF	TGTGCCAGCAGCTTAGGAGGGCTAGCGCTCCTAGCAGATACGCAGTATTTT
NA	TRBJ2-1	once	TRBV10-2	CASSESTEGNEQFF	TGCGCCAGCAGTGAGAGCACAGAGGGCAATGAGCAGTTCTTC
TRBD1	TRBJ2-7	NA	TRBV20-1	CSTQGARYEQYF	TGCAGCACACAGGGGGCAAGATACGAGCAGTACTTC
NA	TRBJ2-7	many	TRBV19	CASSSAWDRPYEQYF	TGTGCCAGTAGTTCAGCCTGGGATCGGCCCTACGAGCAGTACTTC
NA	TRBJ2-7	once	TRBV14	CASGGGHQYF	TGTGCCAGCGGAGGGGGGCACCAGTACTTC
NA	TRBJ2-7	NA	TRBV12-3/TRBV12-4	CASTPDRHSYEQYF	TGTGCCAGCACCCCTGACAGGCATTCCTACGAGCAGTACTTC
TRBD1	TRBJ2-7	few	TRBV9	CASSPGTGVGEQYF	TGTGCCAGCAGCCCTGGGACAGGGGTAGGGGAGCAGTACTTC
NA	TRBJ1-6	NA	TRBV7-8	CASSLVQGNSPLHF	TGTGCCAGCAGCTTAGTACAGGGCAATTCACCCCTCCACTTC
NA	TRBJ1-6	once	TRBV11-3	CASSLGAANSPLYF	TGTGCCAGCAGCTTAGGCGCAGCTAATTCACCCCTCTACTTT
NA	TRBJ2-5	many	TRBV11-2	CASSLGTVGETQYF	TGTGCCAGCAGCTTAGGGACAGTAGGAGAGACCCAGTACTTC
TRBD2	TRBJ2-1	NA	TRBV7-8	CASGLAGGRLWNEQFF	TGTGCCAGCGGACTAGCGGGAGGCCGGTTGTGGAATGAGCAGTTCTTC
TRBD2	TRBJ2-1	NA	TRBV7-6	CAAGAGGPAEQFF	TGTGCAGCGGGGGCGGGAGGGCCCGCTGAGCAGTTCTTC
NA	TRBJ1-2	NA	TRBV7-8	CASSSNPGPNYGYTF	TGTGCCAGCAGCTCAAATCCGGGTCCTAACTATGGCTACACCTTC
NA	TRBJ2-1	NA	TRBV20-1	CSARESRGHNEQFF	TGCAGTGCTAGAGAAAGCAGGGGCCACAATGAGCAGTTCTTC
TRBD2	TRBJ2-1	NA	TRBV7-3	CASSLGGGSGSSYNEQFF	TGTGCCAGCAGCTTGGGGGGGGGTAGCGGGAGCTCCTACAATGAGCAGTTCTTC
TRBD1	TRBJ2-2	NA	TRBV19	CASSTTPGQGAGELFF	TGTGCCAGTAGTACTACCCCCGGACAGGGGGCCGGGGAGCTGTTTTTT
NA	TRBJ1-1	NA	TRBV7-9	CASSWEGIGTEAFF	TGTGCCAGCAGCTGGGAGGGGATAGGCACTGAAGCTTTCTTT
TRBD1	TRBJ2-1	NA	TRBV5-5	CASSEGRTGDNEQFF	TGTGCCAGCAGCGAAGGGAGGACAGGGGACAATGAGCAGTTCTTC
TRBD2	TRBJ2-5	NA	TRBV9	CASSVAGLAGIQETQYF	TGTGCCAGCAGCGTAGCGGGACTAGCGGGGATACAAGAGACCCAGTACTTC
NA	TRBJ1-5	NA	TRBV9	CASSVAGSFNQPQHF	TGTGCCAGCAGCGTAGCGGGTTCGTTTAATCAGCCCCAGCATTTT
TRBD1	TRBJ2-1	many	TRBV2	CASTRTGTNEQFF	TGTGCCAGCACTAGGACAGGTACTAATGAGCAGTTCTTC
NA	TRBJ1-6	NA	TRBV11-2	CASTPDGAANSPLHF	TGTGCCAGCACCCCCGATGGAGCAGCTAATTCACCCCTCCACTTT
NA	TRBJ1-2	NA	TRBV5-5	CASRSDSFYGYTF	TGCGCCAGCAGGTCGGACTCATTCTATGGCTACACCTTC
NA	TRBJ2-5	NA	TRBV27	CASSLLSGLRTQYF	TGTGCCAGCAGTTTATTATCGGGATTGAGGACCCAGTACTTC
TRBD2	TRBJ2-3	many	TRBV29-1	CSVGLAGGSTDTQYF	TGCAGCGTTGGCCTAGCGGGAGGAAGCACAGATACGCAGTATTTT
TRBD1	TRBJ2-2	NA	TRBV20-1	CSAPVLGTAPNTGELFF	TGCAGTGCGCCGGTGCTTGGGACAGCCCCGAACACCGGGGAGCTGTTTTTT
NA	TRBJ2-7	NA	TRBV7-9	CASSLDSISSYEQYF	TGTGCCAGCAGCCTTGATTCTATCAGCTCCTACGAGCAGTACTTC
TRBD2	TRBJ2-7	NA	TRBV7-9	CASMDTGGVRYEQYF	TGTGCCAGCATGGACACGGGGGGAGTTCGGTACGAGCAGTACTTC
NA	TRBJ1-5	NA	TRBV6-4	CASTDRQQAGNQPQHF	TGTGCCAGCACCGACAGGCAACAGGCCGGTAATCAGCCCCAGCATTTT
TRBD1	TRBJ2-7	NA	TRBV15	CATSRWDSGYEQYF	TGTGCCACCAGCAGATGGGACAGCGGCTACGAGCAGTACTTC
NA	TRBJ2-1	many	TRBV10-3	CAITKGEYNEQFF	TGTGCCATCACCAAGGGAGAATACAATGAGCAGTTCTTC
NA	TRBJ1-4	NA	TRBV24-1	CATSEKLFF	TGTGCCACCAGTGAAAAACTGTTTTTT
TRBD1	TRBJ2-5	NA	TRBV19	CASSTGQGMETQYF	TGTGCCAGTAGTACGGGACAGGGGATGGAGACCCAGTACTTC
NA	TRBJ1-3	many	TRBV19	CASSIEDHWGNTIYF	TGTGCCAGTAGTATAGAAGACCACTGGGGAAACACCATATATTTT
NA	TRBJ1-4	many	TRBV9	CASSASSGTTNEKLFF	TGTGCCAGCAGCGCAAGTTCCGGGACAACTAATGAAAAACTGTTTTTT
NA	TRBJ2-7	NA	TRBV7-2	CASSSRMDGEQYF	TGTGCCAGCAGCTCGCGAATGGACGGCGAGCAGTACTTC
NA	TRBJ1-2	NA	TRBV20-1	CSARAGEGGYTF	TGCAGTGCTAGAGCGGGGGAGGGTGGCTACACCTTC
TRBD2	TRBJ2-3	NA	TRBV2	CASRGGVGTDTQYF	TGTGCCAGCAGGGGGGGGGTCGGCACAGATACGCAGTATTTT
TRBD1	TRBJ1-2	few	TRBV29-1	CSVSWTGGYGYTF	TGCAGCGTCTCGTGGACAGGGGGCTATGGCTACACCTTC
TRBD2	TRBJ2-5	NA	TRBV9	CASSVGSSGGSQYF	TGTGCCAGCAGCGTAGGGAGTAGCGGGGGGAGCCAGTACTTC
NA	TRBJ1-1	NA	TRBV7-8	CASSLGERKRAFF	TGTGCCAGCAGCTTAGGGGAGAGAAAAAGAGCTTTCTTT
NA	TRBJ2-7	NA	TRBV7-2	CASSPQTETYEQYF	TGTGCCAGCAGCCCACAGACGGAGACCTACGAGCAGTACTTC
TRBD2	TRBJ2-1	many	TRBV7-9	CASSLSGRDNEQFF	TGTGCCAGCAGCCTTAGCGGGAGGGACAATGAGCAGTTCTTC
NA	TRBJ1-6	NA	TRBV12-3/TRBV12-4	CASSPTAWTLHF	TGTGCCAGCAGTCCGACTGCGTGGACCCTCCACTTT
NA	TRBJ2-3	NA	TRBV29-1	CSVEAILDTQYF	TGCAGCGTTGAGGCCATATTGGATACGCAGTATTTT
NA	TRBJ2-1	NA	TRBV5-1	CASSFTGYNEQFF	TGCGCCAGCAGCTTTACCGGATACAATGAGCAGTTCTTC
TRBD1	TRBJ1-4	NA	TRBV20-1	CSAGTGSEKLFF	TGCAGTGCTGGGACAGGAAGTGAAAAACTGTTTTTT
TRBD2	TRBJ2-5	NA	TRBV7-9	CASSSTSGKGETQYF	TGTGCCAGCAGCTCCACTAGCGGGAAGGGAGAGACCCAGTACTTC
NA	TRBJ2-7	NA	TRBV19	CASSPTGKDYEQYF	TGTGCCAGTAGTCCGACAGGCAAGGACTACGAGCAGTACTTC
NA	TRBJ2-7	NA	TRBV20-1	CSITRRGEQYF	TGCAGTATAACACGTCGGGGGGAGCAGTACTTC
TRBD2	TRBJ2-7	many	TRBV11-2	CASSLLASRGRTSLSYEQYF	TGTGCCAGCAGCTTATTGGCTTCTCGCGGGAGAACCTCTCTATCCTACGAGCAGTACTTC
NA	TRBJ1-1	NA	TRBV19	CASSPDSLTKALF	TGTGCCAGTAGTCCCGATAGCCTCACCAAAGCTCTCTTT